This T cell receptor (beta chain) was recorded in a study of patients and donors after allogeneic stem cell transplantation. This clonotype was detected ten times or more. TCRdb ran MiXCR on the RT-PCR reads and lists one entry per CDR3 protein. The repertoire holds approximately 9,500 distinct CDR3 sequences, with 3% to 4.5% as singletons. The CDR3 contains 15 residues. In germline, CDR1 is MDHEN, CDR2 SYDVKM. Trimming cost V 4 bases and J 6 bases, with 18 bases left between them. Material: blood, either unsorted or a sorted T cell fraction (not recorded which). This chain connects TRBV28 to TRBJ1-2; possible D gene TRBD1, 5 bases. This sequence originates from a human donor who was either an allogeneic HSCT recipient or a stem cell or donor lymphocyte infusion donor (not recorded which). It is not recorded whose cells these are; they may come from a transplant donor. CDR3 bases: TGTGCCAGCAGTTCGCCTGGGTGGGGACGGAATGGCTACACCTTC. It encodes CASSSPGWGRNGYTF.